A selection of T cell receptor beta chains follows, all from one sample in a study of cytomegalovirus exposure and HLA in healthy donors. TCRdb keeps only in-frame clones here, not all; method: immunoSEQ multiplex PCR. The table includes approximately 160,000 clones, roughly 80% detected once. Sequencing used PBMCs. These receptors were taken from a man between 18 and 35 years old in good health and CMV-seronegative. The CDR3 runs from the conserved cysteine through the conserved F or W. A D gene is named only where the DNA matches it firmly. Size is omitted from some rows. Given values are once, few, many or a class for expanded clones.

J | D | size | V | DNA | CDR3
TRBJ1-1 | NA | NA | TRBV11-1 | TGTGCCAGCAGCCCCGTGGGGCGAGGATCTGAAGCTTTCTTT | CASSPVGRGSEAFF
TRBJ1-2 | NA | NA | TRBV5-1 | TGCGCCAGCAGCTTGGCCGGGGAGGGAACTAACTATGGCTACACCTTC | CASSLAGEGTNYGYTF
TRBJ2-7 | NA | NA | TRBV9 | TGTGCCAGCAGCCAGGGGTGGGAGGGCTACGAGCAGTACTTC | CASSQGWEGYEQYF
TRBJ2-1 | TRBD1 | NA | TRBV9 | TGTGCCAGCAGCGCCCCCCGGGGGGGACAGGGGTTCAATGAGCAGTTCTTC | CASSAPRGGQGFNEQFF
TRBJ1-1 | NA | NA | TRBV19 | TGTGCCAGTACTCAACCGGGGAGATTCCGTGGGAACACTGAAGCTTTCTTT | CASTQPGRFRGNTEAFF
TRBJ2-2 | NA | NA | TRBV15 | TGTGCCACCAGCAGAGCCGAGGCCGGGGAGCTGTTTTTT | CATSRAEAGELFF
TRBJ1-1 | NA | NA | TRBV27 | TGTGCCAGCCAGGGGAACACTGAAGCTTTCTTT | CASQGNTEAFF
TRBJ1-6 | NA | NA | TRBV6-6 | TGTGCCAGAGCATACTCCTATAATTCACCCCTCCACTTT | CARAYSYNSPLHF
TRBJ2-1 | NA | NA | TRBV9 | TGTGCCAGCAGCGTAGGACAGTACAATGAGCAGTTCTTC | CASSVGQYNEQFF
TRBJ1-2 | NA | NA | TRBV20-1 | TGCAGTGCTAGAGCGGGTAGGGGCTACACCTTC | CSARAGRGYTF
TRBJ2-1 | NA | NA | TRBV19 | TGTGCCAGTAGTAGAGACAGCTACAATGAGCAGTTCTTC | CASSRDSYNEQFF
TRBJ2-5 | TRBD2 | NA | TRBV9 | TGTGCCAGCAGCGTAGGGATAGCGGGAAGGGAGACCCAGTACTTC | CASSVGIAGRETQYF
TRBJ2-7 | TRBD2 | once | TRBV7-9 | TGTGCCAGCAGCTCGGGACTAGCGGGGTTGTCTGAGTACTTC | CASSSGLAGLSEYF
TRBJ2-5 | NA | NA | TRBV7-8 | TGTGCCAGCAGCTTACACAGGTTTCCGGAGACCCAGTACTTC | CASSLHRFPETQYF
TRBJ1-4 | NA | NA | TRBV28 | TGTGCCAGCTCCCTGATGGGGCGAGGCGATGAAAAACTGTTTTTT | CASSLMGRGDEKLFF
TRBJ1-2 | NA | NA | TRBV18 | TGTGCCAGCTCACCCCCTTCCGAGGGCAACTATGGCTACACCTTC | CASSPPSEGNYGYTF
TRBJ1-5 | NA | once | TRBV2 | TGTGCCAGCAGTGAATTAGCTGTAGTTCAGCCCCAGCATTTT | CASSELAVVQPQHF
TRBJ1-2 | TRBD1 | NA | TRBV9 | TGTGCCAGCAGCGTCGGGACAGGGGACTATGGCTACACCTTC | CASSVGTGDYGYTF
TRBJ2-3 | NA | NA | TRBV6-5 | TGTGCCAGCAGTGGGCCGGGACTTAGCACAGATACGCAGTATTTT | CASSGPGLSTDTQYF
TRBJ2-2 | NA | NA | TRBV28 | TGTGCCAGCAGTGATAACAGGGAAACCGGGGAGCTGTTTTTT | CASSDNRETGELFF